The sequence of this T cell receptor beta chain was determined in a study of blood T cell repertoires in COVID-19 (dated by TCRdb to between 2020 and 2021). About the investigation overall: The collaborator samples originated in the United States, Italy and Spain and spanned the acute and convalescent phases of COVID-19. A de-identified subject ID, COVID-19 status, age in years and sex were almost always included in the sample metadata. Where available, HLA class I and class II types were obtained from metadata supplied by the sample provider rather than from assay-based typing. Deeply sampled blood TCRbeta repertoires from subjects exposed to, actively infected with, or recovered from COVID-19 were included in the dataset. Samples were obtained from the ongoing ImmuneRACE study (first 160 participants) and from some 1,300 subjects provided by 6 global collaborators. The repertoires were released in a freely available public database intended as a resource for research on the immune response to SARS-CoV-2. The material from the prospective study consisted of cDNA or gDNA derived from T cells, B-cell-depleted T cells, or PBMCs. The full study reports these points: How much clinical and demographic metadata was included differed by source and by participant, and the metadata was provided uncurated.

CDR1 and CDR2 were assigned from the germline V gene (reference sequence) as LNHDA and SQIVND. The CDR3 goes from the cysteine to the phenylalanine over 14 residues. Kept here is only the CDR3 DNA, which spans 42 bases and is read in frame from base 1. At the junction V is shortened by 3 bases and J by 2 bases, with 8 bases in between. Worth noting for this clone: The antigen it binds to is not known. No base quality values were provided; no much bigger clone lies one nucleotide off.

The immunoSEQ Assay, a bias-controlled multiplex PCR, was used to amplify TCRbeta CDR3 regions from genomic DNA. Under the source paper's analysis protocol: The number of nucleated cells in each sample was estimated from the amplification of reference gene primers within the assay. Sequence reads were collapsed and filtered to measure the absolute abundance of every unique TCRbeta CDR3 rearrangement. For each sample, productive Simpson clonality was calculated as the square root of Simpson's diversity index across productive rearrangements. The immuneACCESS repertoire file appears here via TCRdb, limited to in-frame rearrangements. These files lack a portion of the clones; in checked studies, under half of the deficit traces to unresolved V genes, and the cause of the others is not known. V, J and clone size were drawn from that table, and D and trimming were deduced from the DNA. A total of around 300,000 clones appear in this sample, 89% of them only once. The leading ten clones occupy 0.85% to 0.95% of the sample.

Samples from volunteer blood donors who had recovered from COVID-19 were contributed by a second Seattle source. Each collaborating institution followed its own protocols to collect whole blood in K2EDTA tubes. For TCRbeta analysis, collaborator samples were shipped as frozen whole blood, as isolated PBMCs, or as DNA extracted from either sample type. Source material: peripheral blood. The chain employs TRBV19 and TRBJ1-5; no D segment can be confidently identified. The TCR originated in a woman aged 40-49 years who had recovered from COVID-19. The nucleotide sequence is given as TGTGCCAGTAGTATGGCGGTTGGCAATCAGCCCCAGCATTTT. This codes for CASSMAVGNQPQHF.